The rows below give T cell receptor beta chains drawn from one sample of a study of Graves' ophthalmopathy and Graves' hyperthyroidism. From the multiplex PCR reads, TCRdb called clonotypes with MiXCR, one entry per CDR3 protein. Here the sample spans hundreds of thousands of distinct CDR3 sequences, 21% being singletons. The sample consisted of peripheral blood. These TCRs come from a woman under 30 with stable Graves' hyperthyroidism. The CDR3 runs from the conserved cysteine through the conserved F or W. Each record gives: J gene, D gene, V gene, clone size, CDR3 protein, CDR3 DNA. A D gene is named only where the DNA matches it firmly. Rows may omit the clone size; those that give it use once, few, many or a size class.

TRBJ1-2 . TRBV6-2/TRBV6-3 . CASNDYLWGYTF TGTGCCAGCAACGATTACCTATGGGGCTACACCTTC
TRBJ1-2 . TRBV12-3/TRBV12-4 few CASSFTVSNYGYTF TGTGCCAGCAGTTTTACCGTCTCTAACTATGGCTACACCTTC
TRBJ2-3 . TRBV29-1 few CSVEEGVGFGTVGTDTQYF TGCAGCGTTGAAGAGGGGGTGGGTTTTGGGACTGTCGGCACAGATACGCAGTATTTT
TRBJ1-2 . TRBV20-1 many CSARDGRREVYGYTF TGCAGTGCTAGAGACGGCCGGCGGGAGGTCTATGGCTACACCTTC
TRBJ2-2 TRBD2 TRBV2 many CASSRPGGITGELFF TGTGCCAGCAGTCGCCCGGGGGGAATCACCGGGGAGCTGTTTTTT
TRBJ2-5 . TRBV19 many CASRTRSLGPQYF TGTGCCAGTAGAACAAGGTCCCTTGGTCCCCAGTACTTC
TRBJ1-3 . TRBV15 many CATSRDLVISGNTIYF TGTGCCACCAGCAGAGATCTAGTGATCTCTGGAAACACCATATATTTT
TRBJ2-5 . TRBV5-1 many CASSTGRGETQYF TGCGCCAGCAGCACGGGACGGGGGGAGACCCAGTACTTC
TRBJ1-2 . TRBV7-2 many CASSYAGEGYTF TGTGCCAGCAGTTATGCAGGGGAGGGCTACACCTTC
TRBJ2-5 TRBD2 TRBV7-8 many CASSLAFSGIETQYF TGTGCCAGCAGCTTAGCTTTTAGCGGGATTGAGACCCAGTACTTC
TRBJ1-5 . TRBV28 many CASRRGDITNQPQHF TGTGCCAGCAGGAGGGGAGACATAACCAATCAGCCCCAGCATTTT
TRBJ2-7 TRBD1 TRBV18 many CASSPDRFGREQYF TGTGCCAGCTCACCGGACAGGTTTGGTCGCGAGCAGTACTTC
TRBJ1-6 . TRBV11-2 many CASSLTGSSPLHF TGTGCCAGCAGCTTGACAGGTTCTTCACCCCTCCACTTT
TRBJ1-1 . TRBV30 many CAWGETGTEAFF TGTGCCTGGGGGGAAACCGGAACCGAAGCTTTCTTT
TRBJ1-1 . TRBV12-3/TRBV12-4 . CASGELLYTEAFF TGTGCCAGCGGTGAACTGTTATACACTGAAGCTTTCTTT
TRBJ1-2 TRBD1 TRBV12-3/TRBV12-4 once CASTRPGTGFHTF TGTGCCAGCACCCGCCCTGGGACAGGGTTTCACACCTTC
TRBJ2-7 . TRBV2 many CASSDSPYEQYF TGTGCCAGCAGTGATTCCCCCTACGAGCAGTACTTC
TRBJ1-6 TRBD1 TRBV6-1 once CASSPRGGGANSPLHF TGTGCCAGCAGCCCCAGGGGGGGGGGAGCAAATTCACCCCTCCACTTT
TRBJ2-7 . TRBV6-1 many CASTETSSLQYF TGTGCCAGCACGGAGACTAGTTCCCTCCAGTACTTC
TRBJ2-2 . TRBV6-7 many CASSPDGTGELFF TGTGCCAGCAGTCCCGATGGCACCGGGGAGCTGTTTTTT
TRBJ1-1 TRBD1 TRBV3-1 many CASSQIHRGGTEAFF TGTGCCAGCAGCCAAATACACAGGGGTGGAACTGAAGCTTTCTTT
TRBJ2-7 . TRBV12-3/TRBV12-4 many CASSLGRSPSVGQYF TGTGCCAGCAGTCTGGGGCGTAGTCCCTCAGTAGGGCAGTACTTC
TRBJ1-2 . TRBV9 . CASSVGQGGDYGYTF TGTGCCAGCAGCGTAGGCCAGGGAGGGGACTATGGCTACACCTTC
TRBJ2-7 TRBD2 TRBV20-1 many CSARGASGISYEQYF TGCAGTGCCCGGGGGGCTAGCGGGATCTCCTACGAGCAGTACTTC
TRBJ1-5 . TRBV28 many CASSSPPSLVGQPQHF TGTGCCAGCAGTTCCCCACCTTCACTGGTAGGGCAGCCCCAGCATTTT
TRBJ2-5 TRBD2 TRBV20-1 . CSARGSSGNPETQYF TGCAGTGCTAGAGGGAGTAGCGGGAACCCAGAGACCCAGTACTTC
TRBJ2-5 . TRBV6-1 . CASSVHPGRRQQEAQYF TGTGCCAGCAGTGTACACCCGGGACGTAGGCAACAAGAGGCCCAGTACTTC
TRBJ1-1 . TRBV30 many CAWNGARTEAFF TGTGCCTGGAATGGGGCCAGAACTGAAGCTTTCTTT
TRBJ2-2 . TRBV7-8 many CASTHWGREKNTGELFF TGTGCCAGCACCCACTGGGGGCGGGAGAAGAACACCGGGGAGCTGTTTTTT
TRBJ1-2 . TRBV7-2 . CASSRGQRYGYTF TGTGCCAGCAGCCGCGGACAGCGCTATGGCTACACCTTC
TRBJ2-7 TRBD1 TRBV7-8 many CASSARQGGTYEQYF TGTGCCAGCAGCGCCCGACAGGGTGGTACCTACGAGCAGTACTTC
TRBJ2-2 . TRBV30 many CAWDGLPNTGELFF TGTGCCTGGGACGGACTCCCCAACACCGGGGAGCTGTTTTTT
TRBJ2-7 . TRBV27 . CASSLRDNYGQYF TGTGCCAGCAGTTTGAGGGATAACTACGGGCAGTACTTC
TRBJ2-7 . TRBV10-3 . CAIGVGSGYEQYF TGTGCCATCGGGGTAGGCAGCGGATACGAGCAGTACTTC
TRBJ2-5 TRBD2 TRBV6-1 many CASSEYSGTPETQYF TGTGCCAGCAGTGAATATAGCGGGACCCCAGAGACCCAGTACTTC
TRBJ1-5 TRBD1 TRBV19 few CASSPRTGGWNQPQHF TGTGCCAGTAGTCCAAGGACAGGGGGCTGGAATCAGCCCCAGCATTTT
TRBJ1-2 . TRBV12-5 few CAITADDYGYTF TGTGCCATCACAGCTGACGACTATGGCTACACCTTC
TRBJ1-2 . TRBV2 . CASSERTSGGYTF TGTGCCAGCAGTGAACGGACATCCGGTGGCTACACCTTC
TRBJ1-2 . TRBV19 . CASSNQVRGYTF TGTGCCAGTAGCAACCAAGTCCGGGGCTACACCTTC
TRBJ1-1 . TRBV6-5 many CASSSGGGTGFAEAFF TGTGCCAGCAGTTCAGGTGGGGGGACTGGCTTCGCTGAAGCTTTCTTT
TRBJ1-5 . TRBV24-1 . CATSDLTADNQPQHF TGTGCCACCAGTGATTTGACGGCAGACAATCAGCCCCAGCATTTT
TRBJ2-7 TRBD1 TRBV6-5 . CASVAGTAAYEQYF TGTGCCAGCGTTGCCGGGACAGCCGCCTACGAGCAGTACTTC
TRBJ2-7 TRBD2 TRBV7-2 few CASRPASGGLYEQYF TGTGCCAGCAGACCCGCTAGCGGGGGACTCTACGAGCAGTACTTC
TRBJ1-1 . TRBV12-3/TRBV12-4 many CASSLTPGREAFF TGTGCCAGCAGTTTAACCCCCGGTCGTGAAGCTTTCTTT
TRBJ2-7 . TRBV7-3 many CASSLQAGRNYEQYF TGTGCCAGCAGCTTACAGGCCGGCCGGAACTACGAGCAGTACTTC